The 8 T cell receptor beta chains in this list originate from one sample, sequenced in a study of response to subunit inactivated influenza vaccine. MiXCR, applied by TCRdb to the RT-PCR reads, yields one record per CDR3 protein. The data contain over 750,000 distinct CDR3 sequences, 20% to 25% of them singletons. Specimen: PBMCs from blood, collected 5 days after vaccination. The receptors were gathered from a man between 45 and 60 years old who received an inactivated influenza vaccine.

The gene calls are TRBV2 and TRBJ1-6; TRBD1 is a possible D gene (6 bases). The CDR3 is 14 amino acids. Trimming took off 1 base at V and 9 bases at J, with 10 bases between the two ends. Germline V gene lookup returns CDR1 SNHLY and CDR2 FYNNEI. The CDR3 reads CASSEGRGGSPLHF. As DNA, the CDR3 is TGTGCCAGCAGTGAAGGCAGGGGAGGTTCACCCCTCCACTTT.

This chain connects TRBV20-1 to TRBJ2-1; D is uncertain. Trimming removed 5 bases at V and 10 bases at J, with 3 bases between. CDR3 length: 8 residues. CDR1 DFQATT and CDR2 SNEGSKA come from the germline V gene (reference sequence). The CDR3 region is CSAEEQFF. CDR3 nucleotides: TGCAGTGCTGAAGAGCAGTTCTTC.

The sample holds a few counts of this clonotype. This chain links TRBV12-3 or TRBV12-4 with TRBJ2-1, with D maybe TRBD2 (6 bases). The CDR3 sequence is 14 residues long. V lost 7 bases, J lost 9 bases, and 19 bases lay in between. The CDR3 protein is CASTPGGIFPEQFF. CDR3 bases: TGTGCCAGCACCCCGGGCGGGATTTTTCCTGAGCAGTTCTTC.

This clonotype is a singleton in its sample. The rearrangement joins TRBV4-3 to TRBJ1-1, with D unresolved. V shed 2 bases and J shed 0 bases, with 7 bases lying between them. Germline CDR1 and CDR2: LGHNA and YSLEER. The CDR3 length is 14 residues. The CDR3 sequence is CASSQYTMNTEAFF. For the CDR3, the DNA is TGCGCCAGCAGCCAATACACCATGAACACTGAAGCTTTCTTT.

This clonotype was seen only a few times. The rearrangement uses TRBV20-1 and TRBJ2-6, with 7 bases that match TRBD1. The V gene's germline CDR1 is DFQATT and CDR2 SNEGSKA (reference sequence). The length of the CDR3 is 17 residues. The trim removed 1 base at V and 0 bases at J, leaving 6 bases unmatched. The CDR3 loop reads CSARGRQGDSGANVLTF. CDR3 sequence (DNA): TGCAGTGCTAGAGGTCGACAGGGCGACTCTGGGGCCAACGTCCTGACTTTC.

Notes on this clonotype: The junction shows a germline mismatch at one end, possibly a read error. This chain connects TRBV12-3 or TRBV12-4 to TRBJ2-6, with a tentative D call TRBD2 (6 bases). This CDR3 contains 19 residues. DNA of the CDR3: TGTGCCTGCAGTTTATGGAGGGTTTTCTCGGGCTCTGGGGCCAACGTCCTGACTTTC. Its translation is CACSLWRVFSGSGANVLTF.

This clonotype came up many times. The J gene is TRBJ1-5, the V gene TRBV29-1; 7 bases agree with TRBD1. V trimming: 5 bases; J trimming: 2 bases; junction bases outside the gene matches: 3. The CDR3 sequence is 13 residues long. The germline V gene has CDR1 SQVTM and CDR2 ANQGSEA. This CDR3 reads CSVRQGGNQPQHF. The CDR3 nucleotides read TGCAGCGTTCGACAGGGTGGCAATCAGCCCCAGCATTTT.

V gene TRBV20-1 combines with J gene TRBJ2-7, with no clear D. The CDR3 runs 14 residues. The V and J ends lost 2 bases and 3 bases respectively, with 14 bases between them. Looked up from germline, CDR1 is DFQATT and CDR2 is SNEGSKA (reference sequence). The CDR3 region is CSARSRPAIYEQYF. CDR3 in DNA: TGCAGTGCTAGAAGTCGGCCTGCTATCTACGAGCAGTACTTC.